This T cell receptor beta chain is from a study of blood T cell repertoires in COVID-19. V lost 3 bases, J lost 1 base, and 13 bases lay in between. Germline values: CDR1 LNHNV, CDR2 YYDKDF (reference sequence). CDR3 size: 16 residues. Generated by immunoSEQ multiplex PCR, the TCRdb table keeps only in-frame clones and is missing some. The table records around 150,000 clones, over 60% of them present only once. The rearrangement joins TRBV15 to TRBJ1-3; D might be TRBD1 (5 bases). The sequenced material came from peripheral blood. The TCR comes from a man aged 55 to 69 with acute or convalescent COVID-19. The CDR3 sequence: CATSSGREVSGNTIYF. The CDR3 region has the DNA TGTGCCACCAGCAGTGGCAGGGAAGTTTCTGGAAACACCATATATTTT.